This T cell receptor beta chain was captured in a study of a mutant IDH1 vaccine in newly diagnosed glioma. Per the germline V gene, CDR1 is SGHVS and CDR2 is FQNEAQ. The V segment lost 4 bases and the J segment 5 bases; nucleotides outside the gene matches: 13. The CDR3 totals 17 residues. Measured with immunoSEQ multiplex PCR; TCRdb has only the in-frame clones, and not every one. This sample yields 20,000 to 25,000 clones, of which around 70% are seen a single time; approximately 9.9% belongs to the top ten. Details on this clone: Its antigen is unidentified.

Time point noted: week 11, during vaccination. One vaccine dose held 300 ug of mutant IDH1 20-mer peptide and came with topical imiquimod. J is TRBJ2-1 and V is TRBV7-8; 8 positions match TRBD2. This TCR derives from a young man with glioma. Some clones in this sample may be carry-over from other donors' samples. The sample in question was peripheral blood mononuclear cells (PBMCs), obtained from a glioma patient whose treatment included an IDH1 peptide vaccine. In DNA form, the CDR3 reads TGTGCCAGCAGCTCCCCAGGGAGGAAGCGGGAGAACAATGAGCAGTTCTTC. It encodes CASSSPGRKRENNEQFF.